This T cell receptor (beta chain) came from a study of blood T cell repertoires in COVID-19. As for the study in general: COVID-19 samples, acute and convalescent, were from the United States, Italy and Spain.

TCRdb keeps only in-frame clones here, not all; method: immunoSEQ multiplex PCR. This table has about 300,000 clones, about nine tenths appearing once. V was cut by 8 bases and J by 2 bases, with 12 bases left in between. CDR1 is MDHEN and CDR2 is SYDVKM in the germline V gene. This CDR3 comprises 13 residues. This receptor was obtained from a woman younger than 45 who had recovered from COVID-19. Input material: peripheral blood. J is TRBJ1-2 and V is TRBV28; TRBD1 might be the D (6 bases). The CDR3 DNA reads as TGTGCCAGCGGCTCCGGGACAAACTATGGCTACACCTTC. Protein: CASGSGTNYGYTF.